Presented here are 12 T cell receptor beta chains from one specimen sequenced in a study of T cells in Graves' hyperthyroidism and ophthalmopathy. Template material for amplifying TCR beta CDR3 regions consisted of RNA transcripts. Carried out on the TCR CDR3, a first-round RT-PCR used the HTBI primer set. TCRdb called the multiplex PCR reads again in MiXCR, with one record for every CDR3 protein. The table shows 600,000 to 800,000 distinct CDR3 sequences, with roughly 32% occurring only once. Sequencing was performed on blood. The receptors derive from a middle-aged woman with Graves' hyperthyroidism.

The sample holds many counts of this clonotype. The gene calls are TRBV29-1 and TRBJ2-5; 7 nucleotides agree with TRBD1. After removal of 7 bases from V and 5 bases from J, the junction contained 7 bases not matched to a gene. CDR3 size: 12 residues. Germline V gene data show CDR1 as SQVTM and CDR2 as ANQGSEA. The CDR3: CSGRQGGETQYF. The DNA for the CDR3 is TGCAGCGGTAGACAGGGCGGGGAGACCCAGTACTTC.

About this clonotype: A much larger clone sits a single nucleotide away, making a read error possible. The chain joins TRBV9 to TRBJ1-1; 7 positions match TRBD1. The J segment lost 6 bases and the V segment lost 3 bases, leaving 2 bases of the junction unmatched. Germline V gene sequence: CDR1 SGDLS, CDR2 YYNGEE. This CDR3 contains 12 residues. The CDR3 protein is CASSGDSAEAFF. The CDR3 bases are TGTGCCAGCAGCGGGGACAGCGCTGAAGCTTTCTTT.

In its sample, this clonotype was seen many times. The chain employs TRBV20-1 and TRBJ2-5; D possibly corresponds to TRBD2 (5 bases). The V end was cut by 6 bases, the J end by 0 bases, with 11 bases between. This CDR3 spans 13 amino acids. Germline CDR1 reads DFQATT; CDR2 reads SNEGSKA (reference sequence). The CDR3 DNA follows: TGCAGTGCGAGATCGGGGTACCAAGAGACCCAGTACTTC. It translates to CSARSGYQETQYF.

This chain links TRBV7-3 with TRBJ1-1; D remains unclear. Trimming left V 5 bases short and J 3 bases short, with 13 bases between. The CDR3 extends over 14 amino acids. The germline CDR1 and CDR2 sequences are SGHTA and FQGTGA. The CDR3 here is CASSSPGADTEAFF. In DNA, the CDR3 is TGTGCCAGCAGCAGTCCCGGAGCAGACACTGAAGCTTTCTTT. The whole variable domain, remainder taken from reference TRBV7-3 and TRBJ1-1, is GAGVSQTPSNKVTEKGKYVELRCDPISGHTALYWYRQSLGQGPEFLIYFQGTGAADDSGLPNDRFFAVRPEGSVSTLKIQRTERGDSAVYLCASSSPGADTEAFFGQGTRLTVV.

About this clonotype itself: A much larger clone lies one base from this, so it may be a read error. The genes are TRBV6-5 and TRBJ1-2, with D perhaps TRBD1 (5 bases). This CDR3 spans 15 amino acids. Germline V gives CDR1 MNHEY, CDR2 SVGAGI. The CDR3 coding sequence is TGTGTCAGCAGCCCAACAGGATCTGGAGGCTATGGCTACACCTTC. Protein: CVSSPTGSGGYGYTF.

The chain joins TRBV20-1 to TRBJ2-7, with D perhaps TRBD1 (6 bases). The CDR3 sequence is 15 residues long. Trimming pared 0 bases from V and 2 bases from J, leaving 14 bases between. Germline V gives CDR1 DFQATT, CDR2 SNEGSKA (reference sequence). Written as DNA, the CDR3 is TGCAGTGCTAGAGATTTACAGGGTGGAACCTACGAGCAGTACTTC. Its translation is CSARDLQGGTYEQYF.

V is TRBV13 and J is TRBJ1-1; D gene uncertain. There are 14 residues in the CDR3. Trimming took off 5 bases at V and 0 bases at J, with 10 bases between the two ends. The germline CDR1 and CDR2 sequences are PRHDT and FYEKMQ (reference sequence). The CDR3 spells CASSDLNMNTEAFF. CDR3 DNA: TGTGCCAGCAGCGACCTGAATATGAACACTGAAGCTTTCTTT.

The chain recombines TRBV7-9 with TRBJ1-1, with a tentative D call TRBD1 (5 bases). Trimming pared 5 bases from V and 7 bases from J, leaving 11 bases between. CDR3 length: 12 amino acids. CDR1 is SEHNR and CDR2 is FQNEAQ in the germline V gene (reference sequence). CDR3 nucleotide sequence: TGTGCCAGCAGCCTCGTGGGGGTTGAAGCTTTCTTT. Its protein is CASSLVGVEAFF.

This clonotype was counted at least ten times. The J gene is TRBJ2-2, the V gene TRBV20-1; either TRBD1 or TRBD2 may fit D (5 bases each). The CDR3 sequence is 11 residues long. The V gene's germline CDR1 is DFQATT and CDR2 SNEGSKA (reference sequence). The V end lost 3 bases, the J end lost 8 bases, and 7 bases lay between the germline ends. CDR3 bases: TGCAGTGCTAGGTGGGGGGGGGAGCTGTTTTTT. Translated, it gives CSARWGGELFF.

In this sample, this clonotype turned up once. The chain joins TRBV7-9 to TRBJ1-4, with 12 nucleotides matching TRBD1. With 5 bases clipped from V and 8 bases from J, the junction kept 9 bases outside the gene matches. Germline V lookup: CDR1 SEHNR, CDR2 FQNEAQ (reference sequence). The CDR3 is 16 residues long. The CDR3 sequence is CASSAGGQGAGEKLFF. The CDR3 bases are TGTGCCAGCAGCGCAGGGGGACAGGGGGCAGGGGAAAAACTGTTTTTT. Drawing the rest from reference TRBV7-9 and TRBJ1-4, the complete variable domain is DTGVSQNPRHKITKRGQNVTFRCDPISEHNRLYWYRQTLGQGPEFLTYFQNEAQLEKSRLLSDRFSAERPKGSFSTLEIQRTEQGDSAMYLCASSAGGQGAGEKLFFGSGTQLSVL.

This clonotype was counted between two and nine times. This chain connects TRBV6-5 to TRBJ2-7; 7 bases agree with TRBD1. The CDR3 is made up of 13 amino acids. Germline-derived CDR1 and CDR2 are MNHEY and SVGAGI. J lost 5 bases, V lost 2 bases, and 3 bases had no gene match. The CDR3 loop reads CASSYRQGHEQYF. The CDR3 coding sequence is TGTGCCAGCAGTTACCGACAGGGACACGAGCAGTACTTC.

The rearrangement uses TRBV5-1 and TRBJ1-1, with D possibly being TRBD1 (6 bases). With 7 bases removed from V and 1 base from J, the gap between germline ends came to 14 bases. CDR1 and CDR2 from the germline V gene are SGHRS and YFSETQ. The CDR3 loop spans 14 amino acids. The CDR3 DNA reads as TGCGCCAGCGGCAAGGGACAACCGAACACTGAAGCTTTCTTT. This translates into CASGKGQPNTEAFF.